The source of this TCR beta chain is a study of blood T cells in healthy people across ages (dated by TCRdb to the mid-2010s). In the study overall: In model experiments, roughly one uniquely barcoded TCR beta cDNA molecule per two T cells was captured by template switching. Using the same blood draw, the study looked at two additional independent replicas of 1 million unique cDNA reads for two donors, one aged 18 to 30 and the other aged 80 or older. Donors of different ages were randomly distributed across sequencing lanes to avoid experimental bias. Using deep sequencing normalized with unique cDNA molecular identifiers, the study measured how TCR beta repertoire diversity changes with age. Four age groups were formed from the donors: young (average approximately 15 years), middle-aged (approximately 42), aged (roughly 59) and long-lived (more than 75). General conclusions and limits of the study: The long-lived group showed more naive CD4+ T cells, fewer expanded clones and increased TCR diversity than the aged group, suggesting age selection. The percentage of naive T cells measured by flow cytometry correlated strongly with observed TCR beta diversity. As age increased, observed TCR beta diversity per million T cells dropped in a roughly linear way, and a significant reduction was already evident by age 40. Because donor CMV infection status was unknown, age-related changes in expanded clonotypes were potentially confounded. Since profiling was done on bulk unsorted PBMCs, naive and antigen-experienced compartments could not be conclusively compared. Total diversity estimates from one million sequenced T cells were considered lower bounds and underestimates.

The table lists this clonotype with a few counts. Its antigen is unknown. Per-base quality was not reported, and no clone a single base away is much larger than it. The library was made by 5' RACE. The listed sequencing device is Illumina HiSeq 2500. A second roughly 6 to 12 cycle PCR used a sample-barcoded 5' primer and a J-beta primer mix. A unique molecular identifier was introduced onto each TCR beta cDNA molecule by a template-switch 5' adaptor carrying 12 random nucleotides. Each sample yielded at least 2.5 million CDR3-containing paired-end reads. All of the RNA was converted into first-strand cDNA using the Mint cDNA synthesis kit, with a TRBC-specific oligonucleotide serving as the primer. Following uracil-DNA glycosylase treatment, all cDNA underwent a first 18-cycle PCR with the universal primers M1SS and BC2_uni_R. From the authors' description of their analysis: Normalization of each sample was performed by random selection of 1 million high-quality reads, each carrying a distinct molecular identifier. Reads with shared molecular identifiers were discarded instead of being binned into consensus sequences. CDR3 identification, clonotype clustering and error correction used MiTCR with a Q25 quality threshold and the strictest error-elimination algorithm. Lower-bound total TCR beta diversity was estimated with a nonparametric unseen species model using Euler transformation. TCRdb reprocessed the public reads (quality trimming at Q25 with fastp, clone calling with MiXCR) and kept in-frame beta chains. Each record represents a unique CDR3 protein, reported with the most common genes and DNA among its rows. TCRdb, not the authors, supplied the V and J calls. Here the sample has some 1.6 million distinct CDR3 sequences; roughly a third occur a single time. In total, the top ten clones hold 10% to 12% of the sample.

V ends up 3 bases short and J 4 bases short, with an unmatched junction base count of 7. The CDR3 contains 15 residues, cysteine and phenylalanine counted. Solely the CDR3 DNA is kept, with 45 bases framed from the first base. CDR1 and CDR2, per the germline V gene, are SGHDN and FVKESK. Donors were around 37 systemically healthy Caucasian individuals from Russia aged roughly 6 to 100 years. Each donor gave 9 to 10 milliliters of peripheral blood, collected into EDTA-treated Vacutainer tubes. PBMCs were isolated by Ficoll-Paque density-gradient centrifugation, with at least 6 million obtained per sample. Total RNA, at least 6 micrograms per sample, was extracted from PBMCs with Trizol reagent. For every donor, flow cytometry on a PBMC aliquot measured the percentage of naive CD45RAhigh/CD27high T cells.

The chain links TRBV14 with TRBJ1-2; 8 of the junction bases match TRBD1. The sample comprised blood. This clonotype was sampled from a woman aged 25 to 39 in good health. For the CDR3, the sequence is CASSQSGGRFYGYTF. The nucleotide sequence is given as TGTGCCAGCAGCCAGTCAGGGGGCCGGTTCTATGGCTACACCTTC.